The sequence of this T cell receptor (beta chain) was determined in a study of blood T cell repertoires in COVID-19. Study summary: Some COVID-19 samples were acute and others convalescent; all came from the United States, Italy and Spain. Nucleic acid was either cDNA or gDNA, and it came from T cells, B-cell-depleted T cells, or PBMCs.

The assay was immunoSEQ multiplex PCR, and TCRdb's table has in-frame clones only and misses some. The sample holds some 240,000 clones, about 90% seen once. The sequence came from a woman aged 60-75 years with COVID-19, enrolled during active disease. Sample: peripheral blood.

This CDR3 reads CASRRTGRPEAFF. In DNA form, the CDR3 reads TGTGCCAGCCGGAGGACAGGACGTCCCGAAGCTTTCTTT. The V call is TRBV6-5, the J call TRBJ1-1; 7 bases are a match to TRBD1. Germline CDR1 MNHEY, CDR2 SVGAGI. Trimming at V came to 8 bases and at J to 8 bases, leaving 11 bases not matched to a gene. This CDR3 is built from 13 residues.